The 20 T cell receptor beta chains in this list originate from one sample, sequenced in a study of blood T cell repertoires in COVID-19 (TCRdb year 2020). Receptors were amplified or captured by the immunoSEQ multiplex PCR assay. Sourced from immuneACCESS, this table was stored by TCRdb with only in-frame sequences that have V and J called. A share of the clones is absent; for the studies checked, an unresolved V gene accounts for under half, and the remainder has no known explanation. The sample has about 170,000 clones on record, roughly 70% of them singletons. The top ten clonotypes cover about 3% of the sample. Input material: peripheral blood. The source is an elderly woman with acute or convalescent COVID-19.

The chain recombines TRBV7-2 with TRBJ1-1, with 7 nucleotides matching TRBD1. The CDR3 sequence is 13 residues long. Germline V gene data show CDR1 as SGHTA and CDR2 as FQGNSA. V shed 6 bases, J shed 4 bases, and the junction held 5 bases outside the gene matches. This chain's CDR3 is CASSLTGSTEAFF. In DNA, the CDR3 is TGTGCCAGCAGTTTGACAGGGTCCACTGAAGCTTTCTTT.

This chain uses TRBV10-3 with TRBJ1-4, with no clear D. The CDR3 runs 13 residues. V lost 6 bases to trimming and J lost 9 bases, with 14 bases between them. The germline CDR1 and CDR2 sequences are ENHRY and SYGVKD. CDR3: CAIRDDIRQKLFF. The CDR3 DNA reads as TGTGCCATCAGAGACGACATAAGACAAAAACTGTTTTTT.

This chain joins TRBV3-1 (or the pseudogene TRBV3-2) and TRBJ2-7, with TRBD2 as a possible D gene (5 bases). This CDR3 comprises 13 residues. The V end lost 4 bases, the J end lost 5 bases, and 12 bases lay between the germline ends. Germline V gene sequence: CDR1 LGHDT, CDR2 YNNKEL (reference sequence). The CDR3 is CASSLSRADEQYF. The CDR3 coding sequence is TGTGCCAGCAGCCTATCGAGGGCAGACGAGCAGTACTTC.

This clone was found once. CDR3 DNA sequence: TGCAGCGGCGGGGACAGAGATCAGCCCCAGCATTTT. Protein product: CSGGDRDQPQHF. The chain couples TRBV29-1 to TRBJ1-5; 7 bases agree with TRBD1. J lost 5 bases, V lost 7 bases, and 5 bases had no gene match. CDR3 length: 12 amino acids. Per the germline V gene, CDR1 is SQVTM and CDR2 is ANQGSEA.

V is TRBV15 and J is TRBJ1-1; weak D call: TRBD1 (5 bases). Germline values: CDR1 LNHNV, CDR2 YYDKDF (reference sequence). V dropped 3 bases and J dropped 1 base, with 9 bases sitting between them. The CDR3 extends over 14 amino acids. In nucleotides, the CDR3 is TGTGCCACCAGCAGGGATGACAGGAACACTGAAGCTTTCTTT. This gives the protein CATSRDDRNTEAFF.

This clone was recorded once. This rearrangement joins TRBV23-1 to TRBJ1-4; no clear D. TRBV23-1 carries the ORF label, with uncertain function. Trimming cost V 0 bases and J 2 bases, with 13 bases left between them. The length of the CDR3 is 17 residues. CDR3 bases: TGCGCCAGCAGTCAATCGACCCCAGGTTTCACTAATGAAAAACTGTTTTTT. Translating it yields CASSQSTPGFTNEKLFF.

This clone was seen many times. This chain links TRBV9 with TRBJ1-5; the match to TRBD1 covers 7 bases. V was clipped by 3 bases and J by 3 bases; unmatched bases: 9. Germline-derived CDR1 and CDR2 are SGDLS and YYNGEE. The CDR3 loop spans 16 amino acids. CDR3 coding DNA: TGTGCCAGCAGCGAGGGGGTCGGGACAGACAATCAGCCCCAGCATTTT. It translates to CASSEGVGTDNQPQHF.

This chain uses TRBV5-6 with TRBJ2-7; no clear D. Germline assignment: CDR1 SGHDT and CDR2 YYEEEE. CDR3 length: 14 residues. The germline V and J ends were trimmed by 3 bases and 1 base, with 11 bases remaining between them. CDR3 in amino acids: CASSSLSVSYEQYF. In DNA form, the CDR3 reads TGTGCCAGCAGCTCTCTAAGCGTTTCCTACGAGCAGTACTTC. Combining the CDR3 with reference TRBV5-6 and TRBJ2-7 gives the whole variable domain DAGVTQSPTHLIKTRGQQVTLRCSPKSGHDTVSWYQQALGQGPQFIFQYYEEEERQRGNFPDRFSGHQFPNYSSELNVNALLLGDSALYLCASSSLSVSYEQYFGPGTRLTVT.

The chain employs TRBV9 and TRBJ2-2; 8 bases are shared with TRBD1. The ends lost 5 bases at V and 2 bases at J; junction bases unmatched: 8. CDR1 is SGDLS, CDR2 YYNGEE, per germline. The CDR3 totals 16 residues. Here the CDR3 DNA reads TGTGCCAGCAGTCCCGGGACAGGAAAAAACACCGGGGAGCTGTTTTTT. Translating gives CASSPGTGKNTGELFF.

This clone was seen repeatedly, ten times or more. The chain joins TRBV5-1 to TRBJ1-5; D not certain. CDR1 and CDR2 from the germline V gene are SGHRS and YFSETQ. Trimming took 0 bases from V and 5 from J, leaving 6 bases between them. The CDR3 consists of 13 residues. Here the CDR3 DNA reads TGCGCCAGCAGCTTGGCCGGGGATCAGCCCCAGCATTTT. Amino acid sequence: CASSLAGDQPQHF.

The sample holds one count of this clone. The rearrangement links TRBV28 to TRBJ2-7; the D gene is possibly TRBD2 (6 bases). CDR3 length: 14 amino acids. Trimming took 6 bases from V and 4 from J, leaving 16 bases between them. Germline loops: CDR1 MDHEN, CDR2 SYDVKM. The CDR3 DNA sequence: TGTGCCAGCAGAATCAGCGGGCTTGGTTACGAGCAGTACTTC. This sequence encodes CASRISGLGYEQYF.

This rearrangement joins TRBV19 to TRBJ2-1; 11 nucleotides match TRBD2. CDR3 size: 15 residues. The J segment lost 8 bases and the V segment lost 6 bases, leaving 9 bases of the junction unmatched. The germline V gene encodes CDR1 LNHDA and CDR2 SQIVND (reference sequence). The CDR3 here is CASRITSGRADEQFF. CDR3 sequence (DNA): TGTGCCAGTAGAATAACTAGCGGGAGAGCGGATGAGCAGTTCTTC.

The chain has TRBV27 and TRBJ2-1, with 11 bases fitting TRBD2. The CDR3 consists of 16 residues. The trim removed 2 bases at V and 8 bases at J, leaving 8 bases unmatched. Germline V gene lookup returns CDR1 MNHEY and CDR2 SMNVEV (reference sequence). The CDR3 coding sequence is TGTGCCAGCAGTTTAGGTACTAGCGGGGGCTTCTATGAGCAGTTCTTC. Its translation is CASSLGTSGGFYEQFF.

The sample holds a few counts of this clone. The rearrangement links TRBV5-1 to TRBJ1-2; 8 nucleotides line up with TRBD1. V shed 7 bases and J 3 bases; nucleotides not matched to a gene: 8. Per the germline V gene, CDR1 is SGHRS and CDR2 is YFSETQ. The CDR3 spans 14 residues. The CDR3 bases are TGCGCCAGCCCCGTACAGGGGGGGGACTATGGCTACACCTTC. It is translated as CASPVQGGDYGYTF.

This clone was seen a few times. In DNA form, the CDR3 reads TGTGCCAGCAGTCCCGGGAAATACTATGGCTACACCTTC. It translates to CASSPGKYYGYTF. The V gene is TRBV27, the J gene TRBJ1-2; D remains ambiguous. The germline gives CDR1 MNHEY, CDR2 SMNVEV (reference sequence). V was cut by 5 bases and J by 3 bases, with 10 bases left in between. The CDR3 sequence is 13 residues long.

On this clone itself: Other DNA sequences in this specimen translate into the identical CDR3. The chain recombines TRBV30 with TRBJ2-5; perhaps TRBD2 as D (5 bases). The CDR3 contains 12 residues. Per germline, CDR1 GTSNPN and CDR2 SVGIG (reference sequence). V dropped 2 bases and J dropped 1 base, with 5 bases sitting between them. CDR3 nucleotides: TGTGCCTGGAGTAGCGGCCAAGAGACCCAGTACTTC. Its translation is CAWSSGQETQYF. The variable domain in full, completed from reference TRBV30 and TRBJ2-5, reads SQTIHQWPATLVQPVGSPLSLECTVEGTSNPNLYWYRQAAGRGLQLLFYSVGIGQISSEVPQNLSASRPQDRQFILSSKKLLLSDSGFYLCAWSSGQETQYFGPGTRLLVL.

The chain couples TRBV7-9 to TRBJ2-1; unclear D gene. The germline V gene has CDR1 SEHNR and CDR2 FQNEAQ (reference sequence). The ends were cut back, 5 bases at V and 5 bases at J, with 10 bases in the middle. This CDR3 region has 13 residues. CDR3 protein: CASSLDSNNEQFF. The CDR3, as DNA: TGTGCCAGCAGCCTCGACTCGAACAATGAGCAGTTCTTC.

This clone occurred a few times. The chain has TRBV12-3 or TRBV12-4 and TRBJ1-2; 8 nucleotides agree with TRBD1. V dropped 5 bases and J dropped 8; count of bases not matched to a gene: 7. The CDR3 has 13 residues. The CDR3 protein is CASSLRTGYGYTF. CDR3 DNA sequence: TGTGCCAGCAGTCTCAGGACAGGGTACGGCTACACCTTC.

By frequency in the sample, this clone is medium-sized. The J gene is TRBJ2-7, the V gene TRBV2; 11 bases are shared with TRBD2. In germline, CDR1 is SNHLY, CDR2 FYNNEI. The ends lost 5 bases at V and 6 bases at J; junction bases unmatched: 6. CDR3 length equals 14 residues. CDR3: CASSSRTSGSEQYF. In DNA, the CDR3 is TGTGCCAGCAGTTCCCGGACTAGCGGGTCCGAGCAGTACTTC.

This clone showed up just a few times. CDR3 amino acids: CASSPRTVSGYTF. The CDR3 nucleotides are TGTGCCAGCAGCCCTCGGACAGTCTCTGGCTACACCTTC. The chain is built from TRBV3-1 (or the pseudogene TRBV3-2) and TRBJ1-2; tentatively, D is TRBD1 (6 bases). Germline V gene data show CDR1 as LGHDT and CDR2 as YNNKEL (reference sequence). This CDR3 contains 13 residues. V was clipped by 4 bases and J by 7 bases, with 13 bases between them.